This TCR beta chain was sequenced in a study of technical replicates of blood from several donors. CDR1 is MDHEN, CDR2 SYDVKM, per germline. The ends lost 7 bases at V and 1 base at J; junction bases unmatched: 15. CDR3 length: 20 residues. Assay: immunoSEQ multiplex PCR; the TCRdb copy retains only in-frame clones and omits some. The top ten clones hold roughly 0.2% of a sample with 100,000 or so clones, roughly 96% of them seen once. The source material was T cells isolated from PBMCs. This chain joins TRBV28 and TRBJ2-2; 13 nucleotides agree with TRBD2. This TCR came from a human donor in good health. The CDR3, as DNA: TGTGCCAGCACCCTCCTAATCGGACTAGCGGGGGCCCAGAACACCGGGGAGCTGTTTTTT. It translates to CASTLLIGLAGAQNTGELFF.